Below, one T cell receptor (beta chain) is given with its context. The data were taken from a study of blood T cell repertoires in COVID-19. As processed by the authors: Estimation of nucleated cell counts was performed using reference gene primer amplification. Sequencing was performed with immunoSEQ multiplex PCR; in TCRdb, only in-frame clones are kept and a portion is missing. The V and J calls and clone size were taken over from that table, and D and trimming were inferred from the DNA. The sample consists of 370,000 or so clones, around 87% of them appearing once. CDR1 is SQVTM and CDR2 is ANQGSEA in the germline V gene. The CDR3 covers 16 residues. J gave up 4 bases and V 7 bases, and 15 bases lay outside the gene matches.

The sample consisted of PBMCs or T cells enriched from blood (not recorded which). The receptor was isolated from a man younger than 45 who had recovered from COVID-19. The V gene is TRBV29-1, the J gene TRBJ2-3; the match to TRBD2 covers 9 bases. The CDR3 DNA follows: TGCAGCGGATGTAGCGGGGGCTCGCCAGAGTCAGATACGCAGTATTTT. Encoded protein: CSGCSGGSPESDTQYF.